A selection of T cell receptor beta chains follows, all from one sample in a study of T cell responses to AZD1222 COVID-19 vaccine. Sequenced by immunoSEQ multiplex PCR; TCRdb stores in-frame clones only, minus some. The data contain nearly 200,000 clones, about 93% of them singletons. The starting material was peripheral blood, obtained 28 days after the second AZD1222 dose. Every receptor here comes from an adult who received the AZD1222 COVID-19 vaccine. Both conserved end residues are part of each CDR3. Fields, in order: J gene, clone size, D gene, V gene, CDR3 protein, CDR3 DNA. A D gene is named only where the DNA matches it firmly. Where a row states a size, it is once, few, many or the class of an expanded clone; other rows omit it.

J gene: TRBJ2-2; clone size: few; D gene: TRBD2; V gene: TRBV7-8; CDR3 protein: CASSPTTSGAANTGELFF; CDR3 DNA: TGTGCCAGCAGCCCTACGACTAGCGGGGCCGCGAACACCGGGGAGCTGTTTTTT
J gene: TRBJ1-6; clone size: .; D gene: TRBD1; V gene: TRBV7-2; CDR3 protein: CASSLQGSYNSPLHF; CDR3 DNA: TGTGCCAGCAGCCTACAGGGGTCCTATAATTCACCCCTCCACTTT
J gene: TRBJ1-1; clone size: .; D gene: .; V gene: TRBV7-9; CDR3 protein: CASSLILTEAFF; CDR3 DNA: TGTGCCAGCAGCTTAATACTCACTGAAGCTTTCTTT
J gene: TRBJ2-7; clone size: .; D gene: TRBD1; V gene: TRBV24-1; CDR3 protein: CATSDRRQGREQYF; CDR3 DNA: TGTGCCACCAGTGACCGGAGACAGGGGAGGGAGCAGTACTTC
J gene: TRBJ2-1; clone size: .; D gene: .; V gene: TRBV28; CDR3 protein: CASIGGRGPYNEQFF; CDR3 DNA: TGTGCCAGCATAGGGGGGAGAGGGCCCTACAATGAGCAGTTCTTC
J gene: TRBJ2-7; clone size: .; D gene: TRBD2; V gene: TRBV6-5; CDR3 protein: CASSRRGGPYEQYF; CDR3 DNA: TGTGCCAGCAGTCGGCGGGGGGGCCCATACGAGCAGTACTTC
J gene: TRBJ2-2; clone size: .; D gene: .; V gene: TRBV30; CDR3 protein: CAWSGGATGELFF; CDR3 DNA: TGTGCCTGGAGCGGCGGTGCTACCGGGGAGCTGTTTTTT
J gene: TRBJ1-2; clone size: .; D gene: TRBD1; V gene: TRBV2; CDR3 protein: CASRNRGLGYGYTF; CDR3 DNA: TGTGCCAGCAGAAACAGGGGGCTGGGCTATGGCTACACCTTC
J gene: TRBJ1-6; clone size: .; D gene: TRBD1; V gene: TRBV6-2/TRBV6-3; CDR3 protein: CASSAQDRGHIHF; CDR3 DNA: TGTGCCAGCAGTGCCCAGGACAGGGGACATATCCACTTT
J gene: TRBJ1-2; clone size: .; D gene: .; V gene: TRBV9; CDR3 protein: CASSVGVGQIYGYTF; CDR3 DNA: TGTGCCAGCAGCGTAGGGGTGGGACAAATCTATGGCTACACCTTC
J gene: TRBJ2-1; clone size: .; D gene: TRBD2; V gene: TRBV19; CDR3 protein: CASSPVIAGDNEQFF; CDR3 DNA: TGTGCCAGTAGTCCCGTGATAGCGGGGGACAATGAGCAGTTCTTC
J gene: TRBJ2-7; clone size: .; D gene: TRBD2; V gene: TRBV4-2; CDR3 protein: CASSQGAGGNNYEQYF; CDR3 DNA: TGTGCCAGCAGCCAAGGCGCGGGGGGGAACAACTACGAGCAGTACTTC
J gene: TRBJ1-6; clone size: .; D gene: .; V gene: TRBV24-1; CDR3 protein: CATSPLIHDYNSPLHF; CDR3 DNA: TGTGCCACCAGTCCCCTTATACATGATTATAATTCACCCCTCCACTTT
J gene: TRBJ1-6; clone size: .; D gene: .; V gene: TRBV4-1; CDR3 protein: CASSQDKGNSPLHF; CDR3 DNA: TGCGCCAGCAGCCAAGATAAGGGAAACTCACCCCTCCACTTT
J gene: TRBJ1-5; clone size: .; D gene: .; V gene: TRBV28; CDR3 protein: CAARPYTNQPQHF; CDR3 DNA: TGTGCTGCCCGACCCTACACCAATCAGCCCCAGCATTTT
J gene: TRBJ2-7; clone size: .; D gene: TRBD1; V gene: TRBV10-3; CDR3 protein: CAIGTGAGEQYF; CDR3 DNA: TGTGCCATCGGGACAGGGGCGGGCGAGCAGTACTTC
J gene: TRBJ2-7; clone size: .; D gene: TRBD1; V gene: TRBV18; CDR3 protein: CASSHGQGYEQYF; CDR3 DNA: TGTGCCAGCTCCCACGGACAGGGCTACGAGCAGTACTTC
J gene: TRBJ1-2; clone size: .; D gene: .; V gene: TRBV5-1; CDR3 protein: CASSGTNYGYTF; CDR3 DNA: TGCGCCAGCAGCGGAACTAACTATGGCTACACCTTC